This T cell receptor beta chain stems from a study of blood T cells in healthy people across ages. Of note for this clonotype: Its antigen is unknown.

The V and J ends lost 6 bases and 1 base, in that order; junction bases with no gene match: 6. CDR1 is MDHEN and CDR2 is SYDVKM in the germline V gene. CDR3 length: 16 residues. Broader study findings: As naive T cell percentage varied, TCR beta diversity correlated strongly with it.

Next came a second PCR, run for roughly 6 to 11 cycles, which used a sample-barcoded 5' primer along with a J-beta primer mix. Every molecule of cDNA carried a tag from a template-switch adaptor with 12 random nucleotides. TCRdb re-called the 5' RACE reads with MiXCR, one entry per CDR3 protein. The sample has 1 million to 1.2 million distinct CDR3 sequences, more than 30% seen once. Sequencing was performed on blood. The chain is built from TRBV28 and TRBJ1-1, with 12 bases identical to TRBD1. This TCR derives from a man in his late teens or twenties in good health. The CDR3 reads CASRGTGGRGNTEAFF. In nucleotides, the CDR3 is TGTGCCAGCAGGGGGACAGGGGGCCGGGGGAACACTGAAGCTTTCTTT.